Listed here is a single TCR beta chain. Assay used: immunoSEQ multiplex PCR; TCRdb lists only in-frame clones, some missing. The table lists 300,000 or so clones, almost 90% of them singletons, with roughly 2.9% in the top ten. This specimen comes from a study of blood T cell repertoires in COVID-19. The CDR3 covers 17 residues. Trimming removed 1 base from V and 6 bases from J; junction bases left unmatched: 10. CDR1 and CDR2 from the germline V gene are MGHDK and SYGVNS. The sample comprised peripheral blood. The TCR sequence derives from a woman in her twenties or thirties with COVID-19, enrolled during active disease. The chain employs TRBV25-1 and TRBJ2-1; 9 nucleotides match TRBD1. CDR3 sequence (DNA): TGTGCCAGCAGTGAATCGAGGAAGGGACAGGGCGGCAATGAGCAGTTCTTC. Residues: CASSESRKGQGGNEQFF.